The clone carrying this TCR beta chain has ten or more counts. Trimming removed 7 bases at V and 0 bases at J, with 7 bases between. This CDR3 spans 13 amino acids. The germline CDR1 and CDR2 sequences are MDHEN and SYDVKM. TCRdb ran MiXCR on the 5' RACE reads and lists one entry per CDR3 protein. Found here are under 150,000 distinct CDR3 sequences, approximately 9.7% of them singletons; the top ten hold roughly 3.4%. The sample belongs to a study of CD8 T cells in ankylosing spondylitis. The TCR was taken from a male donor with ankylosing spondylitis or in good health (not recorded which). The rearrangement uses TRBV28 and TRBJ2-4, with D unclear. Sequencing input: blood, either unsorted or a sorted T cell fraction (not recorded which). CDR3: CASMEIAKNIQYF. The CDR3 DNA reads TGTGCCAGCATGGAGATAGCCAAAAACATTCAGTACTTC.